The sequence of this T cell receptor (beta chain) was determined in a study of CXCR3-negative and CXCR3-positive naive CD8 T cells. General observations from the study: The TRBV-TRBJ usage of naive CXCR3-negative and CXCR3-positive cells was similar, but that of memory cells differed. Naive subsets were similarly diverse, while memory CD8+ repertoires were much less diverse. Comparison of naive subsets found surface CD5 to be comparable, and TCR strength was inferred on the basis of TRB CDR3 properties. The TRB CDR3s that CXCR3-positive naive cells carried were more hydrophobic than those of CXCR3-negative naive cells.

The authors made the TRB cDNA libraries by 5' RACE using UMI labels. TCRdb re-analyzed the 5' RACE reads; it lists each CDR3 protein once, without DNA. The specimen's table records 90,000 to 150,000 distinct CDR3 sequences. The CDR3 has 13 residues. Germline loops: CDR1 MNHEY, CDR2 SVGAGI. As regards this clonotype: Antigen unknown.

The V and J genes are TRBV6-5 and TRBJ2-1. The specimen sequenced was naive CXCR3+ CD8+ T cells from blood. Specified subset: CD45RO-CCR7+CD27+CD95- naive CD8+ T cells expressing CXCR3 (TNR3+). This TCR came from a human donor in good health. Some clones in this sample may be carry-over from other donors' samples. This chain's CDR3 is CASTMGIYNEQFF.